This T cell receptor (beta chain) was sequenced for a study of vaccination and CD4 T cells after COVID-19. Study-wide context: Post-COVID draws followed diagnosis by a median roughly 100 days (range 35 to 161). Taking of post-vaccine samples occurred a median about 72 days after dose two (range 14 to 241).

The CDR3 is 12 amino acids. Trimming shortened V by 2 bases and J by 4 bases, and 6 bases separated the two germline ends. Germline CDR1 reads GTSNPN; CDR2 reads SVGIG (reference sequence). Sequenced with the Oncomine TCR Beta short-read assay was DNA taken from cultured CD4+ T cells. DNA came from CD4+ T cells after culture. TCRdb fed the PCR reads into MiXCR, producing one record per CDR3 protein. The sample includes 6,200 or so distinct CDR3 sequences, roughly 33% of them seen just once. In the case of this clonotype: The antigen remains unidentified.

Regarding treatment: roughly 10-day PBMC culture with coronavirus spike peptide pools or control peptides (ViraFEST assay). Ahead of the COVID-19 pandemic (2011-2018), the CD4+ T cells of the unexposed donor were collected. IL-2 (approximately 9 IU/ml) and peptide pools (roughly 10 ug/ml) were added to cultures of 1.5 million to 2 million PBMCs per well. Four cold-coronavirus spikes and SARS-CoV-2 S/N were the probes applied, cells permitting, to CD4+ T cells from unexposed donors. The sequence was collected from a human donor in good health. The chain carries TRBV30 and TRBJ1-5, with D hard to call. Sample: CD4+ T cells from blood, cultured in vitro. For the CDR3, the DNA is TGTGCCTGGAGTCAGAGAAATCAGCCCCAGCATTTT. Its protein is CAWSQRNQPQHF. The full variable domain, rest sourced from reference TRBV30 and TRBJ1-5, is SQTIHQWPATLVQPVGSPLSLECTVEGTSNPNLYWYRQAAGRGLQLLFYSVGIGQISSEVPQNLSASRPQDRQFILSSKKLLLSDSGFYLCAWSQRNQPQHFGDGTRLSIL.